The clone carrying this T cell receptor beta chain was seen a handful of times. No antigen is known for it. The TCRbeta library was prepared with unique molecular identifiers. TCRdb recomputed calls from the PCR reads with MiXCR, one row per CDR3 protein. The table has about 420,000 distinct CDR3 sequences, about a sixth seen once; the top ten hold approximately 29%. This sample was taken from a study of T-cell reconstitution after alpha-beta-depleted transplantation in children. Trimming removed 5 bases from V and 4 bases from J, with 12 bases in between. The CDR3 contains 14 residues. Whole-study findings and limits: Diversity of TCRbeta at day 60 was high in some patients, arising from surviving recipient T cells and thymic progenitors. Fresh T-cell production supplied most of the T-cell counts and diversity seen one year after transplant. Where alpha-beta T cells came from about two months after transplant was reportedly several hundred expanded graft clones.

The receptor was derived from a boy under three years old who had a stem cell transplant for Wiskott-Aldrich syndrome, so the T cells may come from the graft donor. The V call is TRBV12-3 or TRBV12-4, the J call TRBJ1-3, with D unresolved. The sample here was PBMCs, mostly from graft donor cells, taken 360 days after TCRalphabeta/CD19-depleted stem cell transplant. The CDR3 DNA sequence: TGTGCCAGCAGTCCAGGCTACCCCGGAAACACCATATATTTT. Its protein product is CASSPGYPGNTIYF.